Below, 2 T cell receptor beta chains from the same sample are listed, as sequenced in a study of shared clonotypes between healthy human individuals. Profiling relied on immunoSEQ multiplex PCR, and the TCRdb table lists in-frame clones only, not all of them. The sample shows roughly 2.6 million clones, approximately 94% of them seen only once. The sequenced sample was naive CD4+ T cells sorted from blood. Subset described: CD45RA+ positively selected. The receptors come from a man between 18 and 29 years old in good health.

The sample holds a few counts of this clone. This chain links TRBV7-9 with TRBJ2-7, with no clear D. V lost 0 bases to trimming and J lost 6 bases, with 12 bases between them. CDR1 is SEHNR, CDR2 FQNEAQ, per germline (reference sequence). The length of the CDR3 is 14 residues. The DNA for the CDR3 is TGTGCCAGCAGCTTAGCCCTCGCGGTCCCCGAGCAGTACTTC. As protein: CASSLALAVPEQYF. Together with reference TRBV7-9 and TRBJ2-7, the CDR3 gives the full variable domain: DTGVSQNPRHKITKRGQNVTFRCDPISEHNRLYWYRQTLGQGPEFLTYFQNEAQLEKSRLLSDRFSAERPKGSFSTLEIQRTEQGDSAMYLCASSLALAVPEQYFGPGTRLTVT.

The J gene is TRBJ2-2, the V gene TRBV10-3; D is uncertain. Germline V lookup: CDR1 ENHRY, CDR2 SYGVKD. The CDR3 has 12 amino acids. V gave up 8 bases and J gave up 4 bases, with 8 bases separating them. Written as DNA, the CDR3 is TGTGCCATCGGGATTTCCACCGGGGAGCTGTTTTTT. It encodes CAIGISTGELFF.